These 19 T cell receptor beta chains came from one sample sequenced in a study of regulatory and conventional T cells in RAG deficiency. Produced via immunoSEQ multiplex PCR; TCRdb's table is partial and in-frame only. The sample has roughly 32,000 clones, about 89% seen once. These data are also associated with another study on regulatory T cells. That work adds: Primers: 52 TRBV forward and 13 TRBJ reverse.

Sequenced material: CD8+ T cells sorted from blood. The receptors were sampled from a human donor in good health.

J is TRBJ2-3 and V is TRBV5-4; 7 nucleotides line up with TRBD2. Germline values: CDR1 SGHNT, CDR2 YYREEE (reference sequence). The CDR3 is 19 amino acids. J was trimmed by 4 bases and V by 4 bases; bases with no gene match: 21. CDR3 sequence (DNA): TGTGCCAGCAGCCAGGGTGAGGGAGGGCCGTCTTACCGTGCAGATACGCAGTATTTT. Its translation is CASSQGEGGPSYRADTQYF. Using reference TRBV5-4 and TRBJ2-3 for the parts outside the CDR3, the full variable domain is ETGVTQSPTHLIKTRGQQVTLRCSSQSGHNTVSWYQQALGQGPQFIFQYYREEENGRGNFPPRFSGLQFPNYSSELNVNALELDDSALYLCASSQGEGGPSYRADTQYFGPGTRLTVL.

CDR3 protein: CASSLSGLVRNEQFF. In DNA, the CDR3 is TGTGCCAGCAGCCTATCGGGACTAGTCCGGAATGAGCAGTTCTTC. The chain uses TRBV27 and TRBJ2-1, with 8 bases matching TRBD2. Trimming took 6 bases from V and 7 from J; bases not matched to a gene: 11. Germline loops: CDR1 MNHEY, CDR2 SMNVEV (reference sequence). CDR3 length equals 15 residues.

The CDR3 DNA reads as TGTGCCAGCAGCTGGGGGGACGGCAATCAGCCCCAGCATTTT. Residues: CASSWGDGNQPQHF. The genes are TRBV5-5 and TRBJ1-5, with D possibly TRBD1 on 5 matching bases. This CDR3 is built from 14 residues. Trimming took 3 bases from V and 2 from J, leaving 9 bases between them. Germline assignment: CDR1 SGHKS and CDR2 YYEKEE (reference sequence). The full variable domain, its missing parts supplied by reference TRBV5-5 and TRBJ1-5, is DAGVTQSPTHLIKTRGQQVTLRCSPISGHKSVSWYQQVLGQGPQFIFQYYEKEERGRGNFPDRFSARQFPNYSSELNVNALLLGDSALYLCASSWGDGNQPQHFGDGTRLSIL.

The chain links TRBV5-1 to TRBJ2-5, with a tentative D call TRBD2 (5 bases). The CDR3 extends over 14 amino acids. V was pared by 0 bases and J by 4 bases, with 10 bases between. Germline V gene sequence: CDR1 SGHRS, CDR2 YFSETQ. CDR3 sequence (DNA): TGCGCCAGCAGCTTGGAGCTAGCAGGAGAGACCCAGTACTTC. Its translation: CASSLELAGETQYF.

The chain is built from TRBV27 and TRBJ2-7, with D unclear. The CDR3 extends over 11 amino acids. Trimming removed 11 bases at V and 6 bases at J, with 14 bases between. In germline, CDR1 is MNHEY, CDR2 SMNVEV (reference sequence). CDR3 region: CAVEDGGEQYF. CDR3 DNA: TGTGCCGTCGAAGATGGCGGCGAGCAGTACTTC.

The chain recombines TRBV5-1 with TRBJ2-7; 9 bases match TRBD1. The V and J ends lost 4 bases and 2 bases, in that order; junction bases with no gene match: 7. The germline gives CDR1 SGHRS, CDR2 YFSETQ. CDR3 length: 15 residues. CDR3 loop: CASSVYRTGAYEQYF. The CDR3 DNA sequence: TGCGCCAGCAGCGTGTACAGGACAGGGGCCTACGAGCAGTACTTC.

This sequence joins TRBV18 and TRBJ1-2, with TRBD1 matching 7 bases. Germline V gene lookup returns CDR1 KGHSH and CDR2 LQKENI. With V trimmed by 3 bases and J by 5 bases, 6 bases remained unmatched. The CDR3 loop spans 14 amino acids. This chain's CDR3 is CASSPDREAYGYTF. For the CDR3, the DNA is TGTGCCAGCTCACCCGACAGGGAGGCTTATGGCTACACCTTC.

The chain joins TRBV7-2 to TRBJ1-2, with D possibly being TRBD1 (5 bases). Between the trimmed V and J ends, which lost 0 bases and 14 bases, there was a span of 16 bases. Germline loops: CDR1 SGHTA, CDR2 FQGNSA. This CDR3 is 13 amino acids long. This chain's CDR3 is CASSLAESGPPTF. The CDR3 DNA sequence: TGTGCCAGCAGCTTAGCCGAATCAGGGCCCCCGACCTTC. The variable domain in full, completed from reference TRBV7-2 and TRBJ1-2, reads GAGVSQSPSNKVTEKGKDVELRCDPISGHTALYWYRQSLGQGLEFLIYFQGNSAPDKSGLPSDRFSAERTGGSVSTLTIQRTQQEDSAVYLCASSLAESGPPTFGSGTRLTVV.

The chain is built from TRBV6-1 and TRBJ2-2; TRBD1 matches at 8 bases. The CDR3 runs 16 residues. Germline V gene sequence: CDR1 MNHNS, CDR2 SASEGT. V shed 4 bases and J 2 bases; nucleotides not matched to a gene: 6. The CDR3 DNA reads TGTGCCAGCAGTGTCCGCAGGGGGCCTAACACCGGGGAGCTGTTTTTT. Amino acids: CASSVRRGPNTGELFF.

The chain joins TRBV5-1 to TRBJ2-7; D may be TRBD2 (6 bases). The V end was cut by 0 bases, the J end by 2 bases, with 6 bases between. The CDR3 spans 13 residues. Germline CDR1 reads SGHRS; CDR2 reads YFSETQ. The CDR3 DNA follows: TGCGCCAGCAGCTTGGGGAGGGCCTACGAGCAGTACTTC. It codes for CASSLGRAYEQYF.

Written as DNA, the CDR3 is TGTGCCATCAGTGAGAAAGGGGGCGGACGTGAAGCTTTCTTT. It codes for CAISEKGGGREAFF. The gene calls are TRBV10-3 and TRBJ1-1; TRBD1 agrees at 7 bases. The CDR3 loop spans 14 amino acids. V dropped 2 bases and J dropped 7; count of bases not matched to a gene: 7. In germline, CDR1 is ENHRY, CDR2 SYGVKD.

This chain uses TRBV27 with TRBJ2-7; tentative D call: TRBD2 (5 bases). The ends were cut back, 6 bases at V and 2 bases at J, with 14 bases in the middle. The CDR3 is made up of 14 amino acids. Germline V CDR1 and CDR2: MNHEY, SMNVEV (reference sequence). The CDR3 coding sequence is TGTGCCAGCAGCCCAACGGACGGGACCTACGAGCAGTACTTC. This sequence encodes CASSPTDGTYEQYF.

The V gene is TRBV29-1, the J gene TRBJ2-1; 8 bases line up with TRBD2. The V gene end was trimmed by 8 bases and the J gene end by 9 bases; junction bases not matched to a gene: 21. CDR1 is SQVTM, CDR2 ANQGSEA, per germline. The CDR3 extends over 16 amino acids. Here the CDR3 reads CSTKSSFGGGPSEQFF. CDR3 DNA: TGCAGCACAAAATCCTCGTTTGGCGGGGGGCCCAGTGAGCAGTTCTTC.

The rearrangement joins TRBV14 to TRBJ1-2; D is unclear. The CDR3 sequence is 14 residues long. V gave up 0 bases and J gave up 2 bases, with 7 bases separating them. In germline, CDR1 is SGHDN, CDR2 FVKESK. In DNA form, the CDR3 reads TGTGCCAGCAGCCAAGACAATCGAAACTATGGCTACACCTTC. Its protein product is CASSQDNRNYGYTF.

The V call is TRBV19, the J call TRBJ2-1; TRBD2 matches 8 bases. The junction had 5 bases not matched to a gene; V was cut back by 1 base and J by 9 bases. Germline values: CDR1 LNHDA, CDR2 SQIVND (reference sequence). CDR3 size: 14 residues. The CDR3 nucleotides read TGTGCCAGTAGTATAGCGGGGGGGCGAGGTGAGCAGTTCTTC. Protein product: CASSIAGGRGEQFF.

As DNA, the CDR3 is TGTGCCAGCAGTTTTTACCTGGGGGCTAGCGAGAGAGAGACCCAGTACTTC. This translates into CASSFYLGASERETQYF. The chain joins TRBV7-6 to TRBJ2-5; tentatively, D is TRBD1 or TRBD2 (6 bases each). There are 17 residues in the CDR3. Germline V gene sequence: CDR1 SGHVS, CDR2 FNYEAQ. V shed 6 bases and J shed 4 bases, with 24 bases lying between them.

Here the CDR3 DNA reads TGCGCCAGCAGTGAGGGGGGGGCATCGGATACGCAGTATTTT. Translated: CASSEGGASDTQYF. V gene TRBV10-2 combines with J gene TRBJ2-3, with a tentative D call TRBD2 (7 bases). The germline CDR1 and CDR2 sequences are WSHSY and SAAADI. V gave up 2 bases and J gave up 6 bases, with 12 bases separating them. The CDR3 extends over 14 amino acids.

V usage is TRBV27 and J usage is TRBJ2-1; D is unclear. This CDR3 contains 13 residues. Germline assignment: CDR1 MNHEY and CDR2 SMNVEV (reference sequence). Trimming took off 5 bases at V and 8 bases at J, with 13 bases between the two ends. The CDR3 region is CASSLFHVHEQFF. The CDR3 DNA is TGTGCCAGCAGTCTATTTCATGTCCATGAGCAGTTCTTC.

V is TRBV19 and J is TRBJ1-1; unclear D gene. This CDR3 has 15 residues. Trimming stripped 5 bases from V and 0 bases from J, with 13 bases between. Germline V lookup: CDR1 LNHDA, CDR2 SQIVND (reference sequence). The CDR3 nucleotides read TGTGCCAGTAGTGCCCAATCTGCTGTGAACACTGAAGCTTTCTTT. Its protein product is CASSAQSAVNTEAFF.